This entry lists 17 T cell receptor beta chains sequenced from one sample in a study of blood T cell repertoires in COVID-19. Assay: immunoSEQ multiplex PCR; the TCRdb copy retains only in-frame clones and omits some. The table includes roughly 150,000 clones, about four fifths detected once. The sample taken for sequencing was peripheral blood. The receptors here all came from a man in his sixties with acute or convalescent COVID-19.

This clone came up once. The V and J genes are TRBV6-5 and TRBJ2-3; possible D gene TRBD1, 7 bases. This CDR3 contains 15 residues. Trimming removed 2 bases from V and 4 bases from J, with 13 bases in between. Per germline, CDR1 MNHEY and CDR2 SVGAGI. The CDR3 sequence is CASSYAAGGSDTQYF. CDR3 bases: TGTGCCAGCAGTTACGCGGCAGGGGGGTCAGATACGCAGTATTTT.

The chain employs TRBV10-3 and TRBJ1-5, with TRBD1 matching over 9 bases. V shed 6 bases and J 5 bases; nucleotides not matched to a gene: 5. The CDR3 has 14 amino acids. Germline loops: CDR1 ENHRY, CDR2 SYGVKD. The CDR3 DNA reads TGTGCCATCAGCCCTACAGGGGGCGATCAGCCCCAGCATTTT. Residues: CAISPTGGDQPQHF.

This chain connects TRBV27 to TRBJ1-2; no definite D call. The germline V gene has CDR1 MNHEY and CDR2 SMNVEV (reference sequence). CDR3 size: 13 residues. Deletions cut 5 bases from V and 6 bases from J, with 13 bases between. The CDR3 is CASSRYLLDGYTF. As DNA, the CDR3 is TGTGCCAGCAGTCGCTATCTACTAGATGGCTACACCTTC.

The chain employs TRBV2 and TRBJ2-2; no firm D call. V gave up 6 bases and J gave up 2 bases, with 10 bases separating them. Germline lookup yields CDR1 SNHLY and CDR2 FYNNEI. The length of the CDR3 is 14 residues. The CDR3 sequence is CASRGAVNTGELFF. In nucleotides, the CDR3 is TGTGCCAGCAGAGGAGCAGTTAACACCGGGGAGCTGTTTTTT.

The chain combines TRBV28 with TRBJ1-1; 10 positions match TRBD1. CDR1 is MDHEN and CDR2 is SYDVKM in the germline V gene. The CDR3 runs 15 residues. V lost 6 bases to trimming and J lost 5 bases; unmatched junction nucleotides: 9. CDR3 amino acids: CASSPRGQGRTEAFF. CDR3 bases: TGTGCCAGCAGCCCTAGGGGACAGGGGAGGACTGAAGCTTTCTTT.

In its sample, this clone was seen a few times. The chain carries TRBV6-2 or TRBV6-3 and TRBJ2-3; 8 bases are a match to TRBD2. The CDR3 has 14 amino acids. V lost 5 bases and J lost 1; bases outside the gene matches: 2. Germline CDR1 MNHEY, CDR2 SVGEGT. The CDR3 DNA is TGTGCCAGCAGTCCGGGGGGGCGCACAGATACGCAGTATTTT. Translation: CASSPGGRTDTQYF.

This chain connects TRBV7-3 to TRBJ2-1; D remains ambiguous. The CDR3 consists of 13 residues. Germline V gene sequence: CDR1 SGHTA, CDR2 FQGTGA. V was clipped by 0 bases and J by 8 bases, with 8 bases between them. CDR3 nucleotide sequence: TGTGCCAGCAGCTTAACTGTAATCGATGAGCAGTTCTTC. This encodes CASSLTVIDEQFF. The full variable domain, with the rest looked up from reference TRBV7-3 and TRBJ2-1, is GAGVSQTPSNKVTEKGKYVELRCDPISGHTALYWYRQSLGQGPEFLIYFQGTGAADDSGLPNDRFFAVRPEGSVSTLKIQRTERGDSAVYLCASSLTVIDEQFFGPGTRLTVL.

The chain joins TRBV6-5 to TRBJ1-6; 7 positions agree with TRBD1. Germline V gives CDR1 MNHEY, CDR2 SVGAGI. J lost 10 bases, V lost 7 bases, and 7 bases had no gene match. The CDR3 runs 13 residues. The CDR3 DNA reads as TGTGCCAGCAACCTACAGGGGACCTCACCCCTCCACTTT. This sequence encodes CASNLQGTSPLHF.

The chain couples TRBV5-6 to TRBJ1-1; D remains unclear. There are 16 residues in the CDR3. Germline CDR1 SGHDT, CDR2 YYEEEE. The V and J ends lost 2 bases and 0 bases respectively, with 14 bases between them. The CDR3 nucleotides are TGTGCCAGCAGCTTTTTACTCCCGACAATGAACACTGAAGCTTTCTTT. It is translated as CASSFLLPTMNTEAFF.

The V and J genes are TRBV28 and TRBJ2-3; TRBD2 might be the D (6 bases). Germline V gene sequence: CDR1 MDHEN, CDR2 SYDVKM. Trimming removed 6 bases from V and 0 bases from J, with 19 bases in between. This CDR3 contains 17 residues. For the CDR3, the DNA is TGTGCCAGCAGGGGGTGGGGGGACCCAGCTAGCACAGATACGCAGTATTTT. This translates into CASRGWGDPASTDTQYF. Looking up the rest from reference TRBV28 and TRBJ2-3 gives the full variable domain: DVKVTQSSRYLVKRTGEKVFLECVQDMDHENMFWYRQDPGLGLRLIYFSYDVKMKEKGDIPEGYSVSREKKERFSLILESASTNQTSMYLCASRGWGDPASTDTQYFGPGTRLTVL.

The chain joins TRBV5-4 to TRBJ1-4, with TRBD1 matching over 7 bases. The CDR3 length is 17 residues. Germline values: CDR1 SGHNT, CDR2 YYREEE (reference sequence). With 3 bases clipped from V and 4 bases from J, the junction kept 12 bases outside the gene matches. The CDR3 sequence: CASSSSPWDSHNEKLFF. The DNA of the CDR3 is TGTGCCAGCAGCTCCTCCCCGTGGGACAGCCATAATGAAAAACTGTTTTTT.

This clone was picked up a small number of times. The V call is TRBV10-3, the J call TRBJ2-7, with D tentatively TRBD1 (6 bases). V lost 0 bases and J lost 1, with 7 bases in between. CDR3 length: 14 amino acids. Germline-derived CDR1 and CDR2 are ENHRY and SYGVKD. CDR3 sequence: CAISESRGSYEQYF. The CDR3 DNA reads TGTGCCATCAGTGAGTCTAGGGGGTCCTACGAGCAGTACTTC.

In DNA, the CDR3 is TGTGCCAGCAGCCACCGGGATGGAACGAACACTGAAGCTTTCTTT. This gives the protein CASSHRDGTNTEAFF. The chain combines TRBV3-1 (or the pseudogene TRBV3-2) with TRBJ1-1, with D unresolved. This CDR3 has 15 residues. V gave up 3 bases and J gave up 1 base, with 12 bases separating them. Per the germline V gene, CDR1 is LGHDT and CDR2 is YNNKEL (reference sequence).

The chain has TRBV5-4 and TRBJ2-5; TRBD2 aligns across 9 bases. Trimming cost V 1 base and J 5 bases; bases outside gene matches: 6. CDR1 is SGHNT and CDR2 is YYREEE in the germline V gene (reference sequence). The CDR3 has 15 amino acids. The CDR3 loop reads CASSLRLAGRETQYF. CDR3 DNA: TGTGCCAGCAGCTTGCGGCTAGCGGGAAGGGAGACCCAGTACTTC. Drawing the rest from reference TRBV5-4 and TRBJ2-5, the complete variable domain is ETGVTQSPTHLIKTRGQQVTLRCSSQSGHNTVSWYQQALGQGPQFIFQYYREEENGRGNFPPRFSGLQFPNYSSELNVNALELDDSALYLCASSLRLAGRETQYFGPGTRLLVL.

This chain uses TRBV6-2 or TRBV6-3 with TRBJ2-1; D perhaps matches TRBD2 (5 bases). Germline values: CDR1 MNHEY, CDR2 SVGEGT. The CDR3 consists of 18 residues. The V and J ends lost 2 bases and 4 bases respectively, with 21 bases between them. The CDR3 spells CASSYPRTGLALYNEQFF. The CDR3 DNA follows: TGTGCCAGCAGTTACCCTCGCACCGGACTGGCCTTGTACAATGAGCAGTTCTTC.

In this sample, this clone turned up once. V usage is TRBV6-1 and J usage is TRBJ1-2; 10 bases are shared with TRBD1. The CDR3 totals 14 residues. V shed 1 base and J 4 bases; nucleotides not matched to a gene: 0. CDR1 is MNHNS, CDR2 SASEGT, per germline. The CDR3 reads CASSEGTGGYGYTF. The CDR3 nucleotides read TGTGCCAGCAGTGAAGGGACAGGGGGCTATGGCTACACCTTC.

The chain employs TRBV19 and TRBJ2-5, with 11 bases identical to TRBD2. Per the germline V gene, CDR1 is LNHDA and CDR2 is SQIVND (reference sequence). Trimming cost V 5 bases and J 2 bases; bases outside gene matches: 4. This CDR3 comprises 15 residues. CDR3 in amino acids: CASSPIAGGQETQYF. The CDR3 region has the DNA TGTGCCAGTAGTCCTATAGCGGGGGGGCAAGAGACCCAGTACTTC.